A single TCR beta chain is shown here with its context. As yet, its antigen is unknown. Since a much larger clone is just one base distant, this may be a read error. In the source study's methods: The study's classifier, a distant-metastasis tool for papillary thyroid cancer, was built using CDR3 differences across clinicopathological groups. Using MiXCR, TCRdb reanalyzed the PCR reads. The V and J calls follow TCRdb's processing rather than the paper's. Altogether 20,000 to 25,000 clones are present, approximately 30% being singletons, with the ten largest covering 5.4%. No patient had received any treatment before thyroid surgery. This sample was included in a study of metastatic and nonmetastatic thyroid tumors. Study results and limitations: Malignant thyroid tumors reportedly had TCR beta diversity that was significantly higher than in benign nodules, in blood and tumor.

Sequencing was carried out using tumor tissue. This clonotype originated in a female donor with papillary thyroid cancer or a benign thyroid nodule (not recorded which). Some clones in this sample may be carry-over from other donors' samples.

For the CDR3, the DNA is TGTGTCACCAGCGGAGACTCTAGCGGAGGAGAGACCCAGTACTTC. Translation gives CVTSGDSSGGETQYF. The chain joins TRBV15 to TRBJ2-5, with TRBD2 identical over 7 bases. The CDR3 has 15 amino acids. Germline V gives CDR1 LNHNV, CDR2 YYDKDF (reference sequence).